Described below is a single T cell receptor (beta chain) sequence and its context. It has no known antigen specificity. Qualities for individual bases were not recorded, and no much larger clone is one base off. Inclusive of the bounding cysteine and phenylalanine, the CDR3 is 17 residues long. Only CDR3 DNA remains: 51 bases, in frame from the first base. Trimming leaves V shorter by 4 bases and J shorter by 6 bases, with the junction holding 11 bases beyond the gene matches. CDR1 is given as LGHNA and CDR2 as YSLEER, both from the germline V gene. TCRbeta CDR3 regions were amplified from genomic DNA by means of the immunoSEQ Assay, a bias-controlled multiplex PCR. On the authors' methods: The number of nucleated cells in each sample was estimated from the amplification of reference gene primers within the assay. To quantify the absolute abundance of each unique TCRbeta CDR3 rearrangement, sequence reads were collapsed and filtered. For each sample, productive Simpson clonality was calculated by taking the square root of Simpson's diversity index across productive rearrangements. This is the immuneACCESS table as TCRdb keeps it, with only in-frame sequences that have V and J called. A part of the clones is gone; compared with another copy, unresolved V genes explain less than half, and the rest is unexplained. V, J and clone size were drawn from that table, and D and trimming were deduced from the DNA. This sample lists some 130,000 clones; about 78% were detected once. Approximately 11% of the sample goes to the ten largest clones.

This sample was taken from a study of blood T cell repertoires in COVID-19 (dated by TCRdb to 2020 to 2021). With respect to the entire study: Samples from collaborators originated in the United States, Italy and Spain and spanned both the acute and convalescent phases of COVID-19. The prospective study material was composed of cDNA or gDNA derived from T cells, B-cell-depleted T cells, or PBMCs. The sample metadata nearly always contained a de-identified subject ID, COVID-19 status, age in years and sex. The repertoires were made available in a free public database intended to serve as a resource for research on the immune response to SARS-CoV-2. The samples were drawn from two sources: the first 160 participants of the ongoing ImmuneRACE study, and approximately 1,300 subjects contributed by 6 global collaborators. Where HLA class I and class II types were available, the types were taken from metadata supplied by the sample provider, not from assay-based typing. The dataset comprised deeply sampled blood TCRbeta repertoires from subjects exposed to, actively infected with, or recovered from COVID-19.

Another Seattle source contributed samples from volunteer blood donors who had recovered from COVID-19. The collaborating institutions used their own protocols to collect whole blood in K2EDTA tubes. For TCRbeta analysis, collaborators shipped samples in one of three forms: frozen whole blood, isolated PBMCs, or DNA extracted from either of those sample types. Findings and caveats that apply to the study as a whole: Clinical and demographic metadata were provided uncurated, with the amount varying by source and participant.

The sequence links TRBV4-3 to TRBJ2-1; 11 middle bases align to TRBD2. The clonotype originates from a man aged 60 to 75 who had recovered from COVID-19. The specimen sequenced was peripheral blood. The CDR3: CASSRPLSGGAVNEQFF. The DNA sequence reads TGCGCCAGCAGCCGGCCCCTTAGCGGGGGGGCGGTCAATGAGCAGTTCTTC.